The rows below give T cell receptor beta chains drawn from one sample of a study of OX40 agonist ivuxolimab in advanced cancers. The repertoire was sequenced with immunoSEQ multiplex PCR; TCRdb's copy has only in-frame clones and lacks some. The table shows roughly 96,000 clones, with about 84% occurring only once. Sequences were derived from CD4+ or CD8+ T cells sorted from blood, sampled in a trial of the OX40 agonist ivuxolimab. Source of these receptors: an adult with an advanced solid tumor such as melanoma, head and neck, liver or kidney cancer. Each CDR3 is given with its conserved first and last residue. D genes are given only for firm matches. Rows may omit the clone size; those that give it use once, few, many or a size class.

DNA,CDR3,size,V,D,J
TGTGCCAGTAGTATTGCCGACAGAAGTTATGGCTACACCTTC,CASSIADRSYGYTF,NA,TRBV19,NA,TRBJ1-2
TGTGCCAGCAGCCTGGACAGGGGGGGAGAGACCCAGTACTTC,CASSLDRGGETQYF,NA,TRBV5-6,TRBD1,TRBJ2-5
TGTGCCAGCAGTTCGTGGGGACTAGCGGCGAACACCGGGGAGCTGTTTTTT,CASSSWGLAANTGELFF,few,TRBV27,TRBD2,TRBJ2-2
TGTGCCAGCAGTTTGTACAGGGACTACGAGCAGTACTTC,CASSLYRDYEQYF,NA,TRBV6-5,NA,TRBJ2-7
TGTGCCAGCAGCTTAGTTGGAGGGGAGGGCATTCAGTACTTC,CASSLVGGEGIQYF,NA,TRBV11-3,TRBD2,TRBJ2-4
TGTGCCAGCTCATCCCGACAGGGTCCCACGGTCCATGAGAACGCTGAAGCTTTCTTT,CASSSRQGPTVHENAEAFF,NA,TRBV18,TRBD1,TRBJ1-1
TGTGCCAGCTCACCAGGCAGGGTCTCAGGAGAGACCCAGTACTTC,CASSPGRVSGETQYF,NA,TRBV18,NA,TRBJ2-5
TGCGCCAGCAGTGAGAAGGGGTCCGGGGAGCTGTTTTTT,CASSEKGSGELFF,NA,TRBV10-1,NA,TRBJ2-2
TGCGCCAGCAGCTTGGGAGGGACAGATCATCAGCCCCAGCATTTT,CASSLGGTDHQPQHF,NA,TRBV5-1,TRBD1,TRBJ1-5
TGCGCCAGCAGCCAAACGACGGGTAGCAATCAGCCCCAGCATTTT,CASSQTTGSNQPQHF,NA,TRBV5-1,NA,TRBJ1-5
TGTGCCAGCTCACCGTCCAGGGGCCTCTCTGGAAACACCATATATTTT,CASSPSRGLSGNTIYF,NA,TRBV18,NA,TRBJ1-3
TGTGCCACCTTAGGCTACGAGCAGTACTTC,CATLGYEQYF,NA,TRBV6-1,NA,TRBJ2-7
TGTGCCAGCAGTGCCCAGGCGAACACTGAAGCTTTCTTT,CASSAQANTEAFF,NA,TRBV25-1,NA,TRBJ1-1
TGTGCCAGTAGTATACAGGGGTCCGGGAAGACCCAGTACTTC,CASSIQGSGKTQYF,NA,TRBV19,NA,TRBJ2-5
TGCAGCGCCCTCCAGGGGGACGAGCAGTACTTC,CSALQGDEQYF,once,TRBV29-1,TRBD1,TRBJ2-7
TGCGCCAGCAGCCAAGATCTAAATGGACAGGGAAATTCACCCCTCCACTTT,CASSQDLNGQGNSPLHF,NA,TRBV4-1,TRBD1,TRBJ1-6
TGTGCCAGCAGTTCTTTGACAGGGGCAGGTGAAAAACTGTTTTTT,CASSSLTGAGEKLFF,NA,TRBV6-5,TRBD1,TRBJ1-4
TGTGCCAGCAGTGAACGGCGGGATGGCTCCCACGAGCAGTACTTC,CASSERRDGSHEQYF,NA,TRBV6-1,NA,TRBJ2-7
TGTGCCAGCAGAGCCACGACAGTGTCGTCTGGGGCCAACGTCCTGACTTTC,CASRATTVSSGANVLTF,NA,TRBV27,NA,TRBJ2-6
TGCGCCAGCAGCTTAGGGGCTAATGAAAAACTGTTTTTT,CASSLGANEKLFF,NA,TRBV5-1,NA,TRBJ1-4
TGCAGCGTTGATCTTCCCGGAAACACCATATATTTT,CSVDLPGNTIYF,few,TRBV29-1,NA,TRBJ1-3
NA,CASSSQYVGELFF,NA,TRBV5-4,NA,TRBJ2-2
TGTGCCAGCAGCTTGGGGGCTAGCGGGTACAATGAGCAGTTCTTC,CASSLGASGYNEQFF,NA,TRBV7-7,TRBD2,TRBJ2-1
TGTGCCATCAGTGAAGGGGGGGCCATAGATGGCAATCAGCCCCAGCATTTT,CAISEGGAIDGNQPQHF,NA,TRBV10-3,NA,TRBJ1-5
TGTGCCAGCAGTGCCCTAGGGGGGCCCAATCAGCCCCAGCATTTT,CASSALGGPNQPQHF,NA,TRBV2,NA,TRBJ1-5
TGTGCCACAGCCAGGGACGGAGCCTACAATGAGCAGTTCTTC,CATARDGAYNEQFF,NA,TRBV6-5,NA,TRBJ2-1
TGTGCCAGCTCACCGTACCCGGACGGATTCAATCAGCCCCAGCATTTT,CASSPYPDGFNQPQHF,NA,TRBV18,NA,TRBJ1-5
TGTGCCAGCAGTTTCCTGACAGGCAACTCTGGAAACACCATATATTTT,CASSFLTGNSGNTIYF,NA,TRBV7-9,NA,TRBJ1-3
TGTGCCAGCAACCCTGCCCGGGCCGGGACCACCTACGAGCAGTACTTC,CASNPARAGTTYEQYF,few,TRBV7-8,NA,TRBJ2-7
TGTGCCAGCAGTTTTAGGCGACCGAGTTTTACCTACGAGCAGTACTTC,CASSFRRPSFTYEQYF,NA,TRBV28,NA,TRBJ2-7
TGTGCCAGCAGCCCCCCGGGCTATAATTCACCCCTCCACTTT,CASSPPGYNSPLHF,NA,TRBV7-9,NA,TRBJ1-6
TGTGCCAGCAGTCTGACATCTAACTATGGCTACACCTTC,CASSLTSNYGYTF,once,TRBV7-3,NA,TRBJ1-2
TGTGCCATCAGCTCACAGATAACAGGGGCTGGGAACACTGAAGCTTTCTTT,CAISSQITGAGNTEAFF,NA,TRBV10-3,TRBD1,TRBJ1-1
TGCGCCAGTAAGACGGGACTAGCGGGACCCACAGATACGCAGTATTTT,CASKTGLAGPTDTQYF,once,TRBV10-2,TRBD2,TRBJ2-3
TGCGCCAGCAGCAAAGGACCTCCGGATGAGAACACTGAAGCTTTCTTT,CASSKGPPDENTEAFF,NA,TRBV5-1,NA,TRBJ1-1
TGTGCCAGCAGACTGGGGGGACAGACTAATTCACCCCTCCACTTT,CASRLGGQTNSPLHF,once,TRBV6-6,TRBD1,TRBJ1-6
TGTGCCAGCAGCTCCACTCATAAGCCAGGCGAGCTGTTTTTT,CASSSTHKPGELFF,NA,TRBV7-8,NA,TRBJ2-2
TGTGCCAGCAGCTCACCACAGGGGTATAGCAATCAGCCCCAGCATTTT,CASSSPQGYSNQPQHF,NA,TRBV7-8,TRBD1,TRBJ1-5
TGCAGTGCTTATCCCCTCGACGGCTACACCTTC,CSAYPLDGYTF,NA,TRBV20-1,NA,TRBJ1-2
TGCAGCGTTGACGGGACCGCTAAGGGGACCCAGTACTTC,CSVDGTAKGTQYF,once,TRBV29-1,NA,TRBJ2-5